This TCR beta chain derives from a study of cytomegalovirus exposure and HLA in healthy donors. Study-level background: HLA-typed donors were the source of about 85 million unique TCRs, which an early data release held.

The PCR ran on 60 Vbeta and 13 Jbeta primers. TCRdb's table, derived via immunoSEQ multiplex PCR, lists solely in-frame clones and lacks some. Among about 160,000 clones listed, roughly four fifths were seen once. The CDR3 loop spans 17 amino acids. Unmatched junction bases numbered 10, after V lost 0 bases and J lost 5 bases. Looked up from germline, CDR1 is SGHNT and CDR2 is YYREEE (reference sequence). The donors comprised healthy bone marrow donors. Study outcomes and limitations: Listed as cytomegalovirus-associated were more than 150 TCR beta chains. Indistinguishable V segments, including TRBV6-2 and TRBV6-3, were excluded.

On this clone: Antigen specificity is unknown.

The clonotype comes from a woman between 50 and 59 years old in good health and CMV-seropositive. Source material: PBMCs. The gene calls are TRBV5-4 and TRBJ2-4; TRBD2 aligns across 8 bases. The CDR3 DNA follows: TGTGCCAGCAGCTTGGCCGGGACTAGGGGAAGGCAAAACATTCAGTACTTC. This gives the protein CASSLAGTRGRQNIQYF.